This T cell receptor beta chain was retrieved from a study of human T cells and chemical hapten exposure. Many counts were recorded for this clonotype. Sample time point: patch test 2, 6 weeks after DPC sensitization. Sample treatment: therapeutic diphenylcyclopropenone sensitization with weekly scalp DPC. People who gave samples had alopecia, were 18 to 70 years old, and were suitable for DPC. Researchers extracted total RNA from unfractionated whole blood. CDR1 LGHNA and CDR2 YNFKEQ come from the germline V gene. Trimming cost V 0 bases and J 2 bases, with 11 bases left between them. The CDR3 length is 16 residues. Using its own MiXCR run on the RACE reads, TCRdb lists one record per CDR3 protein. The table has around 360,000 distinct CDR3 sequences, under 6.5% seen once.

This chain links TRBV4-2 with TRBJ1-5; D is perhaps TRBD1 (5 bases). The sequence derives from a woman between 18 and 29 years old with alopecia areata. Some clones in this sample may be carry-over from other donors' samples. Specimen: whole blood, collected in connection with sensitization to the hapten diphenylcyclopropenone (DPC). CDR3 region: CASSQDRGVGNQPQHF. CDR3 coding DNA: TGTGCCAGCAGCCAAGATAGAGGGGTCGGCAATCAGCCCCAGCATTTT.